Below, one T cell receptor (beta chain) is given with its context. Its antigen is currently unknown. The germline gene is not matched at one end of the junction; a read error may be the cause. The source of the sample is a study of neurological immune-mediated disorders. Turning to the study itself: Relapsing-remitting patients made up 31 of the 34 multiple sclerosis patients, and secondary progressive patients made up 3. Study-wide results and caveats: Subjects shared no identical expanded-clone CDR3 amino acid sequences, suggesting private TCR-beta repertoires in all groups.

Each TCR transcript was tagged with a 10-nucleotide random UMI during 5'RACE. One entry per CDR3 protein, called by TCRdb with MiXCR from the 5' RACE reads. The table has tens of thousands of distinct CDR3 sequences, 3.9% seen once; the top ten hold 1.3%. The germline gives CDR1 SGDLS, CDR2 YYNGEE. The CDR3 extends over 15 amino acids. Unsorted libraries were prepared from 2 million PBMCs that had been stored at -80 C. The sequence was obtained from a man aged 25-45 years with multiple sclerosis. This chain uses TRBV9 with TRBJ2-3; D is perhaps TRBD2 (6 bases). The specimen sequenced was PBMCs. CDR3 DNA: TGTGTCAGCAGCGCCAGCGGGCTCACCACAGATACGCAGTATTTT. Amino acid sequence: CVSSASGLTTDTQYF.